The following is a T cell receptor (beta chain) sequence with its context. The CDR3 is made up of 16 amino acids. The germline V and J ends were trimmed by 4 bases and 3 bases, with 16 bases remaining between them. In germline, CDR1 is MNHNS, CDR2 SASEGT. In the source study's methods: Reference gene primer amplification in the assay estimated nucleated cell counts. The data were produced by immunoSEQ multiplex PCR, yet TCRdb's version contains in-frame clones alone and is incomplete. Clone size and the V and J calls come from that table; the DNA yielded D and trimming. The top ten clones hold less than 2.5% of a sample with 100,000 to 150,000 clones, 70% to 90% of them seen once. This entry is derived from a study of blood T cell repertoires in COVID-19. The overall study: The United States, Italy and Spain supplied acute and convalescent COVID-19 samples. Sources were T cells, B-cell-depleted T cells, or PBMCs; the material itself was cDNA or gDNA.

This receptor was taken from a man aged 65-85 years with active COVID-19. Specimen: peripheral blood. V gene TRBV6-1 combines with J gene TRBJ2-1; D possibly corresponds to TRBD2 (5 bases). The CDR3 here is CASSGGGGLDYNEQFF. In DNA form, the CDR3 reads TGTGCCAGCAGTGGCGGTGGAGGACTGGACTACAATGAGCAGTTCTTC.